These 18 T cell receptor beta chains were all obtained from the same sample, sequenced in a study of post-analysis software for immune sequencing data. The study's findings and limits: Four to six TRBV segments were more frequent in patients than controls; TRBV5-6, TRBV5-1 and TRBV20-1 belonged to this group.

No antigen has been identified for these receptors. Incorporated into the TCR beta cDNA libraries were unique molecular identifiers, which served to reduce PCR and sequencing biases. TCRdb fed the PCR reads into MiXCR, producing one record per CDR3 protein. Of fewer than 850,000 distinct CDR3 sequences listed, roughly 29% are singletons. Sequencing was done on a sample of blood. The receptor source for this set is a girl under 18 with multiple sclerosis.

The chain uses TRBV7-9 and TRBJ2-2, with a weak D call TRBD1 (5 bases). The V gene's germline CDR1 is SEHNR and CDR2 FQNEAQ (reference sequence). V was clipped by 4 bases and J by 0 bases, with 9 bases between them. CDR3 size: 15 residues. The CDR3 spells CASSSRQPNTGELFF. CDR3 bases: TGTGCCAGCAGCTCGAGACAGCCGAACACCGGGGAGCTGTTTTTT. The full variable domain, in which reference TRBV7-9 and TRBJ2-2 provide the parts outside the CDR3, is DTGVSQNPRHKITKRGQNVTFRCDPISEHNRLYWYRQTLGQGPEFLTYFQNEAQLEKSRLLSDRFSAERPKGSFSTLEIQRTEQGDSAMYLCASSSRQPNTGELFFGEGSRLTVL.

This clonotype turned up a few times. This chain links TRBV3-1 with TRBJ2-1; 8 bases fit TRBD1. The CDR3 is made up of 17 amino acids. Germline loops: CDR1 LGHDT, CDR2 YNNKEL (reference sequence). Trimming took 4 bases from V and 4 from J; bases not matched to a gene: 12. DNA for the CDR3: TGTGCCAGCAGCCGGGGCTTGGGAACAGGGGGTTACAATGAGCAGTTCTTC. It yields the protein CASSRGLGTGGYNEQFF.

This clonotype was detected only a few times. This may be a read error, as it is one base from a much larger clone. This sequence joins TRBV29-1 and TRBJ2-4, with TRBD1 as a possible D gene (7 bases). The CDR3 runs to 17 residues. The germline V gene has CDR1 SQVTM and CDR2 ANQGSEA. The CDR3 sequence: CSVGGRGAMKAKTIQYF. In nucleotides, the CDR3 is TGCAGCGTTGGTGGCAGGGGGGCGATGAAGGCCAAAACCATTCAGTACTTC.

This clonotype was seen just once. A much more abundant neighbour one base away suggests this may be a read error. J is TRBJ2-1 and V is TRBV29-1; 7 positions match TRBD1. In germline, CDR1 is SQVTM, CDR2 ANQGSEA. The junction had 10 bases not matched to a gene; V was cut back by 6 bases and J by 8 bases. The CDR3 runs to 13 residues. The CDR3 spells CSVVQGIGYEQFF. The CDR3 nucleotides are TGCAGCGTGGTACAGGGGATTGGCTATGAGCAGTTCTTC.

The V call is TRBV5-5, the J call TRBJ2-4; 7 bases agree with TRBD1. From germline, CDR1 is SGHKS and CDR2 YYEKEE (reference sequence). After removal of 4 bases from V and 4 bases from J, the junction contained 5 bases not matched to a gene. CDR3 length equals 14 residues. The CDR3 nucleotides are TGTGCCAGCAGCCAAATCAGGGGGAAAAACATTCAGTACTTC. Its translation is CASSQIRGKNIQYF.

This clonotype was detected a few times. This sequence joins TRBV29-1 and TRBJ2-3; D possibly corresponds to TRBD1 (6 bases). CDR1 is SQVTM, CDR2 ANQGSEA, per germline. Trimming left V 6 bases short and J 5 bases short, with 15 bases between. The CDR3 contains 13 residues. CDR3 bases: TGCAGCGTCAGGGGCCTTGGCTTAGATACGCAGTATTTT. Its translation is CSVRGLGLDTQYF.

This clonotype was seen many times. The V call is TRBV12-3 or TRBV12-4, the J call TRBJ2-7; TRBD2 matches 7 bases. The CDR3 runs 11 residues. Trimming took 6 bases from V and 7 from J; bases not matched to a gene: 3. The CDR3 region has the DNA TGTGCCAGCAGCCCCGGGGGGGAGCAGTACTTC. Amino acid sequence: CASSPGGEQYF.

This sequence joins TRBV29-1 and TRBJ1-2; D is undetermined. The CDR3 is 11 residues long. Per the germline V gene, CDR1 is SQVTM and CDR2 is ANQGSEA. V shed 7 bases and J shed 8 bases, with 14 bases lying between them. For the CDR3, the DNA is TGCAGCGATAGGGAGAATGGAGGCTACACCTTC. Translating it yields CSDRENGGYTF.

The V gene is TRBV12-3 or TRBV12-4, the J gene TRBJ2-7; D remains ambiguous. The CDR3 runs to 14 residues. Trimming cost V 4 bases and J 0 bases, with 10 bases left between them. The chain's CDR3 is CASSSPFGSYEQYF. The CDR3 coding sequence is TGTGCCAGCAGTTCCCCATTCGGCTCCTACGAGCAGTACTTC.

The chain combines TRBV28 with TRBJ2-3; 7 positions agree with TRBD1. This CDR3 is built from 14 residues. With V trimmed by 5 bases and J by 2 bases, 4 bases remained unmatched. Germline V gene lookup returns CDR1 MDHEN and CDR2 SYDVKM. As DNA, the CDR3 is TGTGCCAGCAGTATGGACAGGTACACAGATACGCAGTATTTT. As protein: CASSMDRYTDTQYF.

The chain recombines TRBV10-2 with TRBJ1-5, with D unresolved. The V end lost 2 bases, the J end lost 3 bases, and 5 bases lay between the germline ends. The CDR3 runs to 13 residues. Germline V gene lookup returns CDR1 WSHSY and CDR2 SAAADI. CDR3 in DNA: TGCGCCAGCAGTGAGCGTTACAATCAGCCCCAGCATTTT. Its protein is CASSERYNQPQHF.

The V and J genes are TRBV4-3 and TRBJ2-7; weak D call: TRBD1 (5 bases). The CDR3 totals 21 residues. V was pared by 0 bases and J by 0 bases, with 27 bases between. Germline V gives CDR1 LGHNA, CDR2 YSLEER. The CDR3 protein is CASSQDPPTVYSTTNSYEQYF. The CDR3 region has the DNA TGCGCCAGCAGCCAAGATCCCCCGACAGTGTACTCCACAACGAACTCCTACGAGCAGTACTTC.

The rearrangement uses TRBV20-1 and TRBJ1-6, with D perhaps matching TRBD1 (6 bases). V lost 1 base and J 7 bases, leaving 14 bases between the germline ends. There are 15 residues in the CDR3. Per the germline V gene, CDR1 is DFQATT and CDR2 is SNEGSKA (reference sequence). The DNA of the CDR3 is TGCAGTGCTAGAGTTCCACAGGGAGGCAATTCACCCCTCCACTTT. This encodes CSARVPQGGNSPLHF.

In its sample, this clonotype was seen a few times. CDR3 loop: CASSHIRNNEKLFF. CDR3 DNA: TGTGCCAGCAGCCACATCAGAAACAATGAAAAACTGTTTTTT. The V and J genes are TRBV14 and TRBJ1-4; D is uncertain. Per germline, CDR1 SGHDN and CDR2 FVKESK. Trimming removed 3 bases from V and 5 bases from J, with 10 bases in between. This CDR3 has 14 residues.

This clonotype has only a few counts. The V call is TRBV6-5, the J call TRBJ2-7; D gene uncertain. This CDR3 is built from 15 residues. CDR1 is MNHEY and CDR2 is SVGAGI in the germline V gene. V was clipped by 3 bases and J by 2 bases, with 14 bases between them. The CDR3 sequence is CASSYGGDGAYEQYF. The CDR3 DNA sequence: TGTGCCAGCAGTTATGGCGGCGACGGAGCCTACGAGCAGTACTTC.

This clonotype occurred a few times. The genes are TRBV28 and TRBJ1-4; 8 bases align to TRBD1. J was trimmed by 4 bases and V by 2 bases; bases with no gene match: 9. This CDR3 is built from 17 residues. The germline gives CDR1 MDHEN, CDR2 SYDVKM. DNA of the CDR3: TGTGCCAGCAGTTTACAAACAGGGGGGAATGTTAATGAAAAACTGTTTTTT. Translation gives CASSLQTGGNVNEKLFF.

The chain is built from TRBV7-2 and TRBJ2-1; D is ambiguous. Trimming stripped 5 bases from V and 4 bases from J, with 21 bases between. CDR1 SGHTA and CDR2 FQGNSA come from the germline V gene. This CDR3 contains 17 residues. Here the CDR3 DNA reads TGTGCCAGCAGCCCCCTGGACCAACCTGGACCGTACAATGAGCAGTTCTTC. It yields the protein CASSPLDQPGPYNEQFF.

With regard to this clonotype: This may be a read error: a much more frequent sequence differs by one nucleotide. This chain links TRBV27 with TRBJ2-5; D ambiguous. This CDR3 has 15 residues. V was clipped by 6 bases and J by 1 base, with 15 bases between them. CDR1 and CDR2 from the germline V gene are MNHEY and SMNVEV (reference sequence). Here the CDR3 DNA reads TGTGCCAGCAGATCCGCCTGGGCAGGCCAAGAGACCCAGTACTTC. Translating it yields CASRSAWAGQETQYF.